The 32 T cell receptor beta chains reported below all come from one sample, sequenced in a study of blood T cell repertoires in COVID-19. Sequencing used immunoSEQ multiplex PCR; TCRdb keeps in-frame clones, though not all of them. The table has approximately 27,000 clones, 80% to 90% seen once; the top ten hold roughly half. Sequencing was done on a sample of peripheral blood. These receptor sequences come from a human donor with acute or convalescent COVID-19. The donor label of this sample is uncertain.

This clone has only a few counts. The CDR3 nucleotides are TGTGCCAGCAGCTTTGGGACAGGGAATGAAAAACTGTTTTTT. Protein product: CASSFGTGNEKLFF. J is TRBJ1-4 and V is TRBV5-6; 9 positions agree with TRBD1. After removal of 2 bases from V and 5 bases from J, the junction contained 1 base not matched to a gene. Germline lookup yields CDR1 SGHDT and CDR2 YYEEEE. The CDR3 contains 14 residues.

The V call is TRBV5-1, the J call TRBJ2-1; 8 nucleotides line up with TRBD2. The trim removed 0 bases at V and 2 bases at J, leaving 1 base unmatched. This CDR3 spans 15 amino acids. Germline CDR1 SGHRS, CDR2 YFSETQ. The CDR3 loop is CASSLDGGAYNEQFF. CDR3 coding DNA: TGCGCCAGCAGCTTGGACGGGGGGGCCTACAATGAGCAGTTCTTC.

The J gene is TRBJ2-1, the V gene TRBV10-3, with 13 bases fitting TRBD2. CDR1 is ENHRY, CDR2 SYGVKD, per germline. The CDR3 is 16 amino acids. With V trimmed by 3 bases and J by 10 bases, 9 bases remained unmatched. The CDR3 loop reads CAISDWTSGGTGEQFF. The CDR3, as DNA: TGTGCCATCAGTGATTGGACTAGCGGGGGAACCGGGGAGCAGTTCTTC.

The chain recombines TRBV5-6 with TRBJ2-7; 12 nucleotides match TRBD1. Germline CDR1 and CDR2: SGHDT and YYEEEE. Losses at the gene ends were 0 bases for V and 6 bases for J; bases not matched to a gene: 10. The CDR3 covers 17 residues. CDR3 protein: CASSLDVRDRGQFEQYF. CDR3 nucleotides: TGTGCCAGCAGCTTGGATGTTAGGGACAGGGGGCAATTCGAGCAGTACTTC.

J is TRBJ2-1 and V is TRBV6-5, with a weak D call TRBD2 (7 bases). Trimming removed 1 base from V and 9 bases from J, with 13 bases in between. Germline CDR1 MNHEY, CDR2 SVGAGI. The CDR3 covers 14 residues. The CDR3 loop reads CASSYFRGAVEQFF. CDR3 nucleotide sequence: TGTGCCAGCAGTTACTTTCGGGGGGCCGTTGAGCAGTTCTTC.

J is TRBJ2-4 and V is TRBV18, with 9 bases that match TRBD1. The CDR3 loop spans 15 amino acids. Germline loops: CDR1 KGHSH, CDR2 LQKENI. The trim removed 3 bases at V and 7 bases at J, leaving 7 bases unmatched. The CDR3 DNA is TGTGCCAGCTCACCGACGGGACAGGGAGGGAACATTCAGTACTTC. Protein sequence: CASSPTGQGGNIQYF.

Only one count was recorded for this clone. This chain uses TRBV21-1 with TRBJ2-7; TRBD1 reflects the table's D call only, with no check against the DNA. TRBV21-1 is tagged as a pseudogene. The CDR3 has 14 residues. CDR3 sequence reads: CASNLTGVAYEQYF. DNA for the CDR3: TGTGCCAGCAACTTGACAGGGGTTGCCTACGAGCAGTACTTC.

By proportion, this clone is medium-sized (0.01 to 0.1%). This chain joins TRBV9 and TRBJ1-1; TRBD1 aligns across 8 bases. Germline V lookup: CDR1 SGDLS, CDR2 YYNGEE. CDR3 length: 13 amino acids. The junction had 1 base not matched to a gene; V was cut back by 3 bases and J by 3 bases. The CDR3 here is CASSAGQDTEAFF. Here the CDR3 DNA reads TGTGCCAGCAGCGCGGGACAGGACACTGAAGCTTTCTTT.

The chain carries TRBV7-3 and TRBJ2-3; TRBD2 is a possible D gene (5 bases). The CDR3 totals 13 residues. V lost 1 base and J lost 6, with 8 bases in between. The germline V gene encodes CDR1 SGHTA and CDR2 FQGTGA. CDR3 sequence (DNA): TGTGCCAGCAGCTTAATGAGGGAGGATACGCAGTATTTT. This encodes CASSLMREDTQYF.

The chain uses TRBV7-2 and TRBJ2-7; 11 bases are shared with TRBD2. Germline CDR1 is SGHTA and CDR2 is FQGNSA. The length of the CDR3 is 15 residues. J gave up 7 bases and V 5 bases, and 10 bases lay outside the gene matches. CDR3 protein: CASSPRTSGPGEQYF. The CDR3 bases are TGTGCCAGCAGCCCCAGGACTAGCGGGCCAGGAGAGCAGTACTTC.

The chain couples TRBV9 to TRBJ1-2; D remains ambiguous. CDR3 length: 12 residues. Germline CDR1 SGDLS, CDR2 YYNGEE. The V gene lost 6 bases and the J gene lost 7 bases, with 13 bases spanning the gap. This CDR3 reads CASTSREGGYTF. DNA of the CDR3: TGTGCCAGCACCTCAAGAGAGGGTGGCTACACCTTC.

This clone showed up just a few times. This chain joins TRBV5-6 and TRBJ1-3, with 9 nucleotides matching TRBD1. V lost 1 base and J lost 6; bases outside the gene matches: 8. The CDR3 spans 16 residues. CDR1 and CDR2 from the germline V gene are SGHDT and YYEEEE. CDR3 in amino acids: CASSLTRDRATNTIYF. The CDR3 DNA sequence: TGTGCCAGCAGCTTGACGCGGGACAGGGCTACAAACACCATATATTTT.

This clone was observed once. The chain has TRBV7-2 and TRBJ2-1; the match to TRBD1 covers 12 bases. V lost 4 bases and J lost 8; bases outside the gene matches: 6. Germline-derived CDR1 and CDR2 are SGHTA and FQGNSA. The CDR3 length is 15 residues. The CDR3 region has the DNA TGTGCCAGCAGCTGGGCCGGGACAGGGGGCTATGAGCAGTTCTTC. Translation gives CASSWAGTGGYEQFF.

The CDR3, as DNA: TGTGCCAGCAGCCCGGACAGAATCTCACCCCTCCACTTT. This encodes CASSPDRISPLHF. This sequence joins TRBV7-2 and TRBJ1-6; D possibly corresponds to TRBD1 (6 bases). The CDR3 is 13 amino acids. Trimming cost V 5 bases and J 10 bases, with 12 bases left between them. Germline loops: CDR1 SGHTA, CDR2 FQGNSA.

J is TRBJ2-5 and V is TRBV5-6, with D possibly matching TRBD1 (6 bases). The ends were cut back, 5 bases at V and 4 bases at J, with 18 bases in the middle. This CDR3 comprises 15 residues. Germline V gene sequence: CDR1 SGHDT, CDR2 YYEEEE. The CDR3 DNA follows: TGTGCCAGCAGTCCTATCGGGGCCAGGGGAGAGACCCAGTACTTC. This codes for CASSPIGARGETQYF. Together with reference TRBV5-6 and TRBJ2-5, the CDR3 gives the full variable domain: DAGVTQSPTHLIKTRGQQVTLRCSPKSGHDTVSWYQQALGQGPQFIFQYYEEEERQRGNFPDRFSGHQFPNYSSELNVNALLLGDSALYLCASSPIGARGETQYFGPGTRLLVL.

The gene calls are TRBV29-1 and TRBJ1-2, with 7 nucleotides matching TRBD1. This CDR3 region has 13 residues. Germline V CDR1 and CDR2: SQVTM, ANQGSEA. After removal of 4 bases from V and 5 bases from J, the junction contained 7 bases not matched to a gene. CDR3 residues: CSVVAGGMYGYTF. DNA for the CDR3: TGCAGCGTTGTTGCAGGGGGGATGTATGGCTACACCTTC.

This chain links TRBV5-6 with TRBJ1-5; D not resolved. CDR3 length: 15 amino acids. Trimming stripped 2 bases from V and 0 bases from J, with 9 bases between. Germline V lookup: CDR1 SGHDT, CDR2 YYEEEE. CDR3 coding DNA: TGTGCCAGCAGCTTTTTCGGGTATAGCAATCAGCCCCAGCATTTT. This codes for CASSFFGYSNQPQHF.

The chain carries TRBV24-1 and TRBJ1-5, with D uncertain. This CDR3 is built from 13 residues. Germline-derived CDR1 and CDR2 are KGHDR and SFDVKD. V was clipped by 7 bases and J by 2 bases, with 8 bases between them. This CDR3 is CATRGTGNQPQHF. In nucleotides, the CDR3 is TGTGCCACCAGGGGCACCGGCAATCAGCCCCAGCATTTT.

This chain connects TRBV19 to TRBJ2-7, with D perhaps matching TRBD1 (5 bases). Germline values: CDR1 LNHDA, CDR2 SQIVND (reference sequence). This CDR3 contains 11 residues. Trimming took off 5 bases at V and 4 bases at J, with 6 bases between the two ends. CDR3 region: CASSQGYEQYF. The CDR3 region has the DNA TGTGCCAGTAGTCAGGGATACGAGCAGTACTTC.

V gene TRBV6-6 combines with J gene TRBJ1-2, with 11 positions matching TRBD1. Looked up from germline, CDR1 is MNHNY and CDR2 is SVGAGI (reference sequence). The V gene end was trimmed by 6 bases and the J gene end by 7 bases; junction bases not matched to a gene: 13. The CDR3 spans 16 residues. CDR3: CASSQDRGRGFTGYTF. The CDR3 nucleotides are TGTGCCAGCAGCCAGGACAGGGGGCGGGGTTTCACTGGCTACACCTTC.

This chain links TRBV7-9 with TRBJ1-3; D ambiguous. Germline CDR1 reads SEHNR; CDR2 reads FQNEAQ (reference sequence). Trimming cost V 4 bases and J 1 base, with 20 bases left between them. This CDR3 comprises 18 residues. The CDR3 DNA is TGTGCCAGCAGCTCCAGGTTTTTCTACGCGAATTCTGGAAACACCATATATTTT. Its protein product is CASSSRFFYANSGNTIYF.

CDR3 nucleotides: TGTGCCAGCAGTTTACGGGGTCATCAGCCCCAGCATTTT. Its protein product is CASSLRGHQPQHF. The chain recombines TRBV27 with TRBJ1-5; no firm D call. The CDR3 consists of 13 residues. Germline CDR1 and CDR2: MNHEY and SMNVEV (reference sequence). The V end lost 2 bases, the J end lost 5 bases, and 7 bases lay between the germline ends.

This clone was counted only a few times. V gene TRBV27 combines with J gene TRBJ2-5; TRBD2 is a possible D gene (6 bases). CDR3 length: 12 residues. V lost 8 bases and J 5 bases, leaving 12 bases between the germline ends. Germline CDR1 MNHEY, CDR2 SMNVEV (reference sequence). The CDR3 DNA reads as TGTGCCAGCGGGTGGGAGGAGGAGACCCAGTACTTC. Translation gives CASGWEEETQYF.

This chain uses TRBV1 with TRBJ1-2; TRBD1, the table's D call, was not compared with the DNA. TRBV1 is recorded as a pseudogene. The CDR3 is 14 residues long. The CDR3 here is CTSSRELQFYGYTF. CDR3 coding DNA: TGCACCAGCAGCAGAGAGCTACAGTTCTATGGCTACACCTTC.

This chain links TRBV4-1 with TRBJ1-2; D possibly corresponds to TRBD1 (6 bases). This CDR3 comprises 17 residues. Looked up from germline, CDR1 is MGHRA and CDR2 is YSYEKL. V was pared by 0 bases and J by 2 bases, with 16 bases between. CDR3 in amino acids: CASSQDLVRDINYGYTF. CDR3 coding DNA: TGCGCCAGCAGCCAAGATCTCGTCCGGGACATAAACTATGGCTACACCTTC.

The chain carries TRBV7-2 and TRBJ2-5; D is perhaps TRBD1 (6 bases). The germline gives CDR1 SGHTA, CDR2 FQGNSA. V shed 5 bases and J shed 5 bases, with 15 bases lying between them. The CDR3 is 14 amino acids. DNA for the CDR3: TGTGCCAGCAGCATAAACAGGGTCCGGGAGACCCAGTACTTC. Residues: CASSINRVRETQYF.

V usage is TRBV19 and J usage is TRBJ1-5; D is unclear. The CDR3 length is 16 residues. Germline V gene lookup returns CDR1 LNHDA and CDR2 SQIVND (reference sequence). V was clipped by 1 base and J by 4 bases, with 14 bases between them. The CDR3 sequence is CASSIVPALGNQPQHF. Here the CDR3 DNA reads TGTGCCAGTAGTATAGTTCCGGCCCTCGGGAATCAGCCCCAGCATTTT. The whole variable domain, remainder taken from reference TRBV19 and TRBJ1-5, is DGGITQSPKYLFRKEGQNVTLSCEQNLNHDAMYWYRQDPGQGLRLIYYSQIVNDFQKGDIAEGYSVSREKKESFPLTVTSAQKNPTAFYLCASSIVPALGNQPQHFGDGTRLSIL.

This sequence joins TRBV6-5 and TRBJ1-2; TRBD1 is a possible D gene (5 bases). V lost 4 bases and J lost 8, with 17 bases in between. This CDR3 contains 14 residues. The germline CDR1 and CDR2 sequences are MNHEY and SVGAGI. In DNA form, the CDR3 reads TGTGCCAGCAGTTCTCGGTCTGGGGCAAGAGGCTACACCTTC. It is translated as CASSSRSGARGYTF.

The V call is TRBV3-1 (or the pseudogene TRBV3-2), the J call TRBJ2-1, with D possibly matching TRBD1 (5 bases). The ends were cut back, 1 base at V and 2 bases at J, with 9 bases in the middle. The CDR3 spans 15 residues. CDR1 and CDR2 (germline): LGHDT, YNNKEL (reference sequence). The CDR3 sequence is CASSQARTTYNEQFF. CDR3 sequence (DNA): TGTGCCAGCAGCCAAGCTCGGACAACCTACAATGAGCAGTTCTTC.

The V gene is TRBV9, the J gene TRBJ2-1; 9 nucleotides line up with TRBD2. Germline V CDR1 and CDR2: SGDLS, YYNGEE. The CDR3 totals 16 residues. V lost 0 bases to trimming and J lost 7 bases; unmatched junction nucleotides: 8. CDR3 sequence reads: CASSVGAAGGLNEQFF. CDR3 sequence (DNA): TGTGCCAGCAGCGTAGGGGCGGCGGGGGGGCTTAATGAGCAGTTCTTC. Combining the CDR3 with reference TRBV9 and TRBJ2-1 gives the whole variable domain DSGVTQTPKHLITATGQRVTLRCSPRSGDLSVYWYQQSLDQGLQFLIQYYNGEERAKGNILERFSAQQFPDLHSELNLSSLELGDSALYFCASSVGAAGGLNEQFFGPGTRLTVL.

This chain uses TRBV2 with TRBJ1-1; TRBD1 matches at 8 bases. The CDR3 is made up of 13 amino acids. From germline, CDR1 is SNHLY and CDR2 FYNNEI. The trim removed 7 bases at V and 11 bases at J, leaving 12 bases unmatched. This CDR3 is CASISTGVRRAFF. CDR3 coding DNA: TGTGCCAGCATCTCGACAGGGGTGAGGAGGGCTTTCTTT.

J is TRBJ2-3 and V is TRBV3-1 (or the pseudogene TRBV3-2); 8 bases agree with TRBD1. CDR3 length equals 15 residues. With 2 bases clipped from V and 4 bases from J, the junction kept 5 bases outside the gene matches. Germline V gene data show CDR1 as LGHDT and CDR2 as YNNKEL (reference sequence). CDR3 protein: CASSQRQGMADTQYF. The CDR3, as DNA: TGTGCCAGCAGCCAACGACAGGGGATGGCAGATACGCAGTATTTT.